This TCR beta chain comes out of a study of read filtering for tumor transcriptome and immune sequencing. Study summary: IR-seq gave about 3.5 to 10.27 million TCR reads per sample; RNA-seq gave roughly 75 to 1,300. Overall study results and limits: Sorted CD138-negative bone marrow cells were not purified T cells. Dropping single-read clonotypes raised IR-seq and RNA-seq shared-clonotype correlation. IR-seq captured clonotypes deeper and more reliably than RNA-seq.

The library was built from about 0.4 ug RNA with molecular barcoded adaptors for alpha/delta and beta/gamma chains. MiXCR was run by TCRdb on the reads, yielding one entry per CDR3 protein. The sample carries approximately 93,000 distinct CDR3 sequences, 20% to 25% recorded once. CDR3 length equals 16 residues. From germline, CDR1 is MDHEN and CDR2 SYDVKM. V gave up 1 base and J gave up 7 bases, with 18 bases separating them. This clonotype turned up a few times. Antigen: not known. This clonotype was obtained from a donor aged 40 or over with multiple myeloma. The sample comprised a population of CD138-negative cells sorted from bone marrow. The gene calls are TRBV28 and TRBJ2-3; TRBD2 might be the D (6 bases). CDR3 amino acids: CASSLLDTRRGHTQYF. In DNA form, the CDR3 reads TGTGCCAGCAGTTTATTAGACACCCGGAGGGGCCATACGCAGTATTTT.